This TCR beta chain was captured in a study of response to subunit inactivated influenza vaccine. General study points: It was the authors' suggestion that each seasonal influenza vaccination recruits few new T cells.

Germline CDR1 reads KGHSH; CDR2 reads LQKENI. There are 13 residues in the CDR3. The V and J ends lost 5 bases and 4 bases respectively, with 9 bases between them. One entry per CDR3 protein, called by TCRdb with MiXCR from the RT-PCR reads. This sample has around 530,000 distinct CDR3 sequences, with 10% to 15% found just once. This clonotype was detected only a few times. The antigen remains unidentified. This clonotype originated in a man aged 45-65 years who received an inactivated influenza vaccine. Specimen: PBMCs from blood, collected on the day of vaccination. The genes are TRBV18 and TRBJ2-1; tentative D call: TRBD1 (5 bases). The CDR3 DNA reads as TGTGCCAGCTCAGACGACAGTTACAATGAGCAGTTCTTC. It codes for CASSDDSYNEQFF.